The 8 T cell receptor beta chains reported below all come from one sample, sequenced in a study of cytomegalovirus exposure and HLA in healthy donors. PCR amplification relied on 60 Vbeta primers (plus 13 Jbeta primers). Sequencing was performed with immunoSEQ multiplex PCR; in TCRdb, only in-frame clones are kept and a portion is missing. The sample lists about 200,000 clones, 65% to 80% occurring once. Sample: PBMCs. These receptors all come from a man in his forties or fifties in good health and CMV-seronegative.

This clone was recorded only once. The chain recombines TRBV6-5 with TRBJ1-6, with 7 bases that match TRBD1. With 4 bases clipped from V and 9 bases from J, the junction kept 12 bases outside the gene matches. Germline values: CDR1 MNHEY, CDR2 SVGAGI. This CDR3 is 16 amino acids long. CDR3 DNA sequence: TGTGCCAGCAGTTTGTGGGGGCGACAGGGAGTTTCACCCCTCCACTTT. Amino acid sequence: CASSLWGRQGVSPLHF.

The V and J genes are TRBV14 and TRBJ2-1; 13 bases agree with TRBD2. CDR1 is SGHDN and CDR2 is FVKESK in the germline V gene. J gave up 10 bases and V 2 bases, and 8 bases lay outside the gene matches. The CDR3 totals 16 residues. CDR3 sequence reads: CASSQSGTSGTLEQFF. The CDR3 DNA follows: TGTGCCAGCAGCCAATCCGGGACTAGCGGGACCTTGGAGCAGTTCTTC.

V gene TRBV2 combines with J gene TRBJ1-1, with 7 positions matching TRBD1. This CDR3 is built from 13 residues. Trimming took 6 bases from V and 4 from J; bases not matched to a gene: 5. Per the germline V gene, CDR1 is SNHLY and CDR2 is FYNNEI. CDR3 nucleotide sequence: TGTGCCAGCAGGCGACAGGGTAGCACTGAAGCTTTCTTT. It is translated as CASRRQGSTEAFF.

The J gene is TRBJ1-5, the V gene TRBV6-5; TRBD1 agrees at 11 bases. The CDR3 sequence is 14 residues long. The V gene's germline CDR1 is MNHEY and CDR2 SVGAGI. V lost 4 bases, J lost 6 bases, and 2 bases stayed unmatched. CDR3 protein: CASSSGQGVQPQHF. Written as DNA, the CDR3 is TGTGCCAGCAGTTCGGGACAGGGGGTTCAGCCCCAGCATTTT.

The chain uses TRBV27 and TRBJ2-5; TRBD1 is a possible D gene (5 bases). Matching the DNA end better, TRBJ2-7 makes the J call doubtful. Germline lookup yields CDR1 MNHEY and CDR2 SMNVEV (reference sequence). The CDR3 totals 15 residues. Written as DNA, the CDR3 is TGTGCCAGCACCTCCAGGGCCACTGCCCCCTACGAGCAGTACTTC. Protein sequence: CASTSRATAPYEQYF.

CDR3 residues: CASSRNAQGYNSPLHF. CDR3 bases: TGTGCCAGCAGCCGAAATGCCCAGGGTTATAATTCACCCCTCCACTTT. The rearrangement uses TRBV7-9 and TRBJ1-6; weak D call: TRBD1 (5 bases). V dropped 5 bases and J dropped 4 bases, with 15 bases sitting between them. Looked up from germline, CDR1 is SEHNR and CDR2 is FQNEAQ (reference sequence). The CDR3 runs to 16 residues.

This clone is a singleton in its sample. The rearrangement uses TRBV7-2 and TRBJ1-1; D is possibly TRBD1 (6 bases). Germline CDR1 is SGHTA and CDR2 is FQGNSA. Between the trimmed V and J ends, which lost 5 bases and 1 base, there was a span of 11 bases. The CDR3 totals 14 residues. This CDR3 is CASSPQGENTEAFF. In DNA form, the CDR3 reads TGTGCCAGCAGCCCACAGGGTGAGAACACTGAAGCTTTCTTT. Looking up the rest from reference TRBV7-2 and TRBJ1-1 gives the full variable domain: GAGVSQSPSNKVTEKGKDVELRCDPISGHTALYWYRQSLGQGLEFLIYFQGNSAPDKSGLPSDRFSAERTGGSVSTLTIQRTQQEDSAVYLCASSPQGENTEAFFGQGTRLTVV.

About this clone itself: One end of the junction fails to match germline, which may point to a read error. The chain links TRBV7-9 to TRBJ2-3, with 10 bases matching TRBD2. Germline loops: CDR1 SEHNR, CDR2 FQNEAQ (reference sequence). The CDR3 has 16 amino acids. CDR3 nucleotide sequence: TGTTCCAGCAGCTGGGGGACTAGCGCCGGGAGGGATACGCAGTATTTT. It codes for CSSSWGTSAGRDTQYF.